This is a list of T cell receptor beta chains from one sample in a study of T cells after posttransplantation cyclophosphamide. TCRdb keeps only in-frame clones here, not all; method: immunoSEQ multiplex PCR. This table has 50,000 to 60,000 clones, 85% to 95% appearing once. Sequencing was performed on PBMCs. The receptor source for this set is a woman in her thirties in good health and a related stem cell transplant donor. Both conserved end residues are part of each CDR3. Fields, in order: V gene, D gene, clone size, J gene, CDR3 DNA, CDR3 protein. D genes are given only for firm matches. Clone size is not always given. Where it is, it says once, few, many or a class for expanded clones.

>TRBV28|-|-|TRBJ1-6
TGTGCCAGCAGTTTATGGACAGCAAATTCACCCCTCCACTTT
CASSLWTANSPLHF
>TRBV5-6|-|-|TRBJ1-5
TGTGCCAGCAGCTTAACAGTAAATCAGCCCCAGCATTTT
CASSLTVNQPQHF
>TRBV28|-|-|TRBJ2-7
TGTGCCAGCAGTTTATGCGCCGGGTGCGAGCAGTACTTC
CASSLCAGCEQYF
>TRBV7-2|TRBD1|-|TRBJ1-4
TGTGCCAGCAGCCTAGGGACAGGGGAGGGAAAACTGTTTTTT
CASSLGTGEGKLFF
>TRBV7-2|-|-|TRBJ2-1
TGTGCCAGCAGCTCGGACTATCTCTCCTACAATGAGCAGTTCTTC
CASSSDYLSYNEQFF
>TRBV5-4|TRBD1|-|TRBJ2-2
TGTGCCAGCAGCCCCCGGGACAGGAACACCGGGGAGCTGTTTTTT
CASSPRDRNTGELFF
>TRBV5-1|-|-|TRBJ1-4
TGCGCCAGCAGCTTGAGCTATGGGGAGGATGAAAAACTGTTTTTT
CASSLSYGEDEKLFF
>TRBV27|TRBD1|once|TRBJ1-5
TGTGCCAGCAGTATAATCATGGACAGGGCCAATCAGCCCCAGCATTTT
CASSIIMDRANQPQHF
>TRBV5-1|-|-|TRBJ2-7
TGCGCCAGCAGCTTGGCAGTTGGCGGGGCCACCTACGAGCAGTACTTC
CASSLAVGGATYEQYF
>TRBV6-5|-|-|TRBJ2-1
TGTGCCAGCTCTTCCTCTTTTTACGGTGAGCAGTTCTTC
CASSSSFYGEQFF
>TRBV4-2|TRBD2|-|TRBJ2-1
TGTGCCAGCAGCTCCCTAGCGGGGGCTTACAATGAGCAGTTCTTC
CASSSLAGAYNEQFF
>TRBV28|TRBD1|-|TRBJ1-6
TGTGCCAGCAGTGGGCTTCAGGGGGATGGCTCACCCCTCCACTTT
CASSGLQGDGSPLHF
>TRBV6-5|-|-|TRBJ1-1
TGTGCCAGCAGTCCTCCAGGCAGCACTGAAGCTTTCTTT
CASSPPGSTEAFF
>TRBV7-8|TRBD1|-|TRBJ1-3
TGTGCCAGCAGCTTAGGTCCCGGGACAGGAAGCTCAAGTGGAAACACCATATATTTT
CASSLGPGTGSSSGNTIYF
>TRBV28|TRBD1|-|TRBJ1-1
TGTGCCAGCAGGGGACAGGGGGTGGGCACTGAAGCTTTCTTT
CASRGQGVGTEAFF
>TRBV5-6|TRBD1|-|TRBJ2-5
TGTGCCAGCAGCCCTAGGACAGGGGGCACAGAGACCCAGTACTTC
CASSPRTGGTETQYF
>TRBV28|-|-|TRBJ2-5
TGTGCCAGCAGTTCCCCAGGGGTGGGGTTAGGGGAGACCCAGTACTTC
CASSSPGVGLGETQYF
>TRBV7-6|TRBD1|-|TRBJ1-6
TGTGCCAGCAGCGCCGGGACAGGTCAATCAATGAGCTCCTATAATTCACCCCTCCACTTT
CASSAGTGQSMSSYNSPLHF
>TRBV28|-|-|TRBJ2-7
TGTGCCAGCAGTTTATCGGGGCGGGACGACGAGCAGTACTTC
CASSLSGRDDEQYF
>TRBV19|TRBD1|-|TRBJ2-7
TGTGCCAGTAGTATGGGGACAGGGGGGATCTACGAGCAGTACTTC
CASSMGTGGIYEQYF
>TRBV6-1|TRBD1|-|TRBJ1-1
TGTGCCAGCAAAGGACAGGGGGAGGCCACTGAAGCTTTCTTT
CASKGQGEATEAFF
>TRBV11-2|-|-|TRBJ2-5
TGTGCCAGCAGCTTAGTTGGAGGGGGCCGGGAGACCCAGTACTTC
CASSLVGGGRETQYF
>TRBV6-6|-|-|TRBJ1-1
TGTGCCAGCAGAGTGGCGGTGTCGGGTGAAGCTTTCTTT
CASRVAVSGEAFF
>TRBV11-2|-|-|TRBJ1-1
TGTGCCAGCAGCTTACTCAGCGGCGGGGTCACTGAAGCTTTCTTT
CASSLLSGGVTEAFF
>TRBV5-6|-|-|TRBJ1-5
TGTGCCAGCAGCAGGGGGATTAGCAATCAGCCCCAGCATTTT
CASSRGISNQPQHF
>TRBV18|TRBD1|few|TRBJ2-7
TGTGCCAGCTCGCGGGACAGGGGGGGCGAGCAGTACTTC
CASSRDRGGEQYF
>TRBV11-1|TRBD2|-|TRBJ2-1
TGTGCCAGCAGCTTAATCTTTGGGACTAGCTCATACAATGAGCAGTTCTTC
CASSLIFGTSSYNEQFF
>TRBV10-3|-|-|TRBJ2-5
TGTGCCATCAGTGAGTCCGGGTATCTGCGAACCCAGTACTTC
CAISESGYLRTQYF
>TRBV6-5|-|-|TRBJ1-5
TGTGCCAGCAGTTTCACAGCGGGCTTCAATCAGCCCCAGCATTTT
CASSFTAGFNQPQHF
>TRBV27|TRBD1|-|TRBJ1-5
TGTGCCAGCAGTTTTGGGACAGGGGCCAATCAGCCCCAGCATTTT
CASSFGTGANQPQHF
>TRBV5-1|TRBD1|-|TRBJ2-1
TGCGCCAGCAGCAGCGGACAGGGAACCTACAATGAGCAGTTCTTC
CASSSGQGTYNEQFF
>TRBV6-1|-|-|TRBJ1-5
TGTGCCAGCGGCCCTTATCAGCCCCAGCATTTT
CASGPYQPQHF
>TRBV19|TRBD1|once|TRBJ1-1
TGTGCCAGTAGTATCCGGGACAGGGGGAACACTGAAGCTTTCTTT
CASSIRDRGNTEAFF
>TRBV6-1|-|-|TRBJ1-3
TGTGCCAGCAGTGAAGCGCTGATGGTTAGCGCTGGAAACACCATATATTTT
CASSEALMVSAGNTIYF
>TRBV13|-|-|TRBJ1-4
TGTGCCAGCAGTCAAAAAGCAGGGTCGGGTTATGAAAAACTGTTTTTT
CASSQKAGSGYEKLFF
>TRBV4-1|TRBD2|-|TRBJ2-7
TGCGCCAGCAGCCCCGGGAGGGACTCCTACGAGCAGTACTTC
CASSPGRDSYEQYF